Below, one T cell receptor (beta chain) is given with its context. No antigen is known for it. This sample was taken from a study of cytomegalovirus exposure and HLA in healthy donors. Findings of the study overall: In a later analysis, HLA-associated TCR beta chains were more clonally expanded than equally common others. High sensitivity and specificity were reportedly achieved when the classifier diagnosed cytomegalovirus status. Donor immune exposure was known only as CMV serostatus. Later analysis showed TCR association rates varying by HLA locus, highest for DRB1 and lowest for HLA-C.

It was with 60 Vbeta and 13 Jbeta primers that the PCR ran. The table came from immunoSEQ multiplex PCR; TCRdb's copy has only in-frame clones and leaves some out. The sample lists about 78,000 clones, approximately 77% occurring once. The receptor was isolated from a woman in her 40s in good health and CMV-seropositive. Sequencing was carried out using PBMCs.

CDR3 in amino acids: CASSPGEERAYEQYF. In DNA form, the CDR3 reads TGCGCCAGCAGCCCCGGAGAGGAGCGAGCCTACGAGCAGTACTTC. The chain uses TRBV5-1 and TRBJ2-7; no clear D gene. CDR1 is SGHRS and CDR2 is YFSETQ in the germline V gene. The CDR3 totals 15 residues. V dropped 4 bases and J dropped 2 bases, with 16 bases sitting between them.